These 28 T cell receptor beta chains were sequenced from one sample in a study of T cell clonality in common variable immunodeficiency. Study-level points and caveats: In common variable immunodeficiency, TCR beta chains reportedly carried fewer deletions and N-nucleotide insertions.

These TCRs are of unknown antigen specificity. Libraries were prepared by immunoSEQ multiplex PCR; TCRdb keeps only in-frame clonotypes and omits some of them. The data show 25,000 to 30,000 clones, none appearing only once, with approximately 3% held by the ten largest. Sample: peripheral blood mononuclear cells. The source of these receptors is a human donor with common variable immunodeficiency.

This clone was recorded a few times. The chain's CDR3 is CASSPPLAYEQYF. The sequenced CDR3 bases are TGTGCCAGCAGCCCGCCACTAGCCTACGAG. This rearrangement joins TRBV7-9 to TRBJ2-7; possibly TRBD2 for D (5 bases). The CDR3 end falls 3 residues outside the read, so it is completed with the germline J gene. The length of the CDR3 is 13 residues. Trimming shortened V by 5 bases and J by 2 bases, and 10 bases separated the two germline ends. The germline V gene encodes CDR1 SEHNR and CDR2 FQNEAQ (reference sequence).

This clone was recorded at least ten times. The observed sequence ends 3 residues before the CDR3 terminus, with the missing tail filled in from the germline J gene. The chain employs TRBV18 and TRBJ1-6, with 7 bases lining up with TRBD1. The CDR3 has 15 amino acids. Per germline, CDR1 KGHSH and CDR2 LQKENI. Trimming cost V 3 bases and J 7 bases; bases outside gene matches: 6. The DNA read from the CDR3 is TGTGCCAGCTCACCCAATACAGGGGCGAATTCACCC. This translates into CASSPNTGANSP. From start to end, the CDR3 is CASSPNTGANSPLHF.

This clone was recorded at least ten times. The read terminates 3 residues ahead of where the CDR3 ends, so the germline J gene completes it. This chain links TRBV6-2 or TRBV6-3 with TRBJ2-5; TRBD1 aligns across 8 bases. Germline CDR1 and CDR2: MNHEY and SVGEGT. The CDR3 consists of 13 residues. Germline trimming cut 8 bases from V and 5 bases from J; bases unmatched to any gene: 7. The CDR3 DNA, read in part, is TGTGCCAGCTCCCCAGGGGGCTTTGAGACC. Protein: CASSPGGFET. The whole CDR3 is CASSPGGFETQYF.

On this clone: The sequence runs out 3 residues before the end of the CDR3; the remainder is reconstructed from the germline J gene. This chain links TRBV2 with TRBJ1-5; D possibly corresponds to TRBD1 (5 bases). Per germline, CDR1 SNHLY and CDR2 FYNNEI. Trimming pared 2 bases from V and 6 bases from J, leaving 8 bases between. The CDR3 contains 13 residues. The sequenced CDR3 bases are TGTGCCAGCAGTGAACAAAGGGGTCAGCCC. It translates to CASSEQRGQP. The entire CDR3 reads CASSEQRGQPQHF.

As to this clone: Read sequence stops 3 residues before the CDR3 end, and the germline J gene provides the missing end. The chain links TRBV18 to TRBJ1-2; tentative D call: TRBD1 (5 bases). V gave up 2 bases and J gave up 4 bases, with 8 bases separating them. The germline V gene has CDR1 KGHSH and CDR2 LQKENI. The CDR3 consists of 13 residues. This CDR3 is CASSPDSIYGYTF. The CDR3 DNA, read in part, is TGTGCCAGCTCACCAGACAGCATCTATGGC.

The CDR3 bases that were read are TGCAGTGCCCAGCCCCAGGGTTTTGATTCACCC. It codes for CSAQPQGFDSP. The full CDR3 reads CSAQPQGFDSPLHF. The V gene is TRBV20-1, the J gene TRBJ1-6, with TRBD1 as a possible D gene (5 bases). With the read ending 3 residues before the CDR3 end, the germline J gene is used to fill in that end. The CDR3 spans 14 residues. The V gene's germline CDR1 is DFQATT and CDR2 SNEGSKA (reference sequence). Trimming removed 6 bases at V and 8 bases at J, with 17 bases between.

As concerns this clone: The sequenced fragment ends 3 residues before the CDR3 boundary, so the rest is inferred from the germline J gene. The rearrangement uses TRBV19 and TRBJ1-5; TRBD1 might be the D (5 bases). V lost 6 bases and J 5 bases, leaving 8 bases between the germline ends. The CDR3 spans 12 residues. The germline V gene encodes CDR1 LNHDA and CDR2 SQIVND (reference sequence). CDR3 sequence reads: CASRQGYQPQHF. The sequenced part of the CDR3 DNA is TGTGCCAGTAGGCAGGGATATCAGCCC.

This clone has a handful of counts. Read sequence stops 3 residues before the CDR3 end, and the germline J gene provides the missing end. The chain combines TRBV7-9 with TRBJ2-5; D gene ambiguous. The V end was cut by 1 base, the J end by 5 bases, with 8 bases between. Per the germline V gene, CDR1 is SEHNR and CDR2 is FQNEAQ (reference sequence). This CDR3 is built from 13 residues. This CDR3 is CASSLEGWETQYF. The part of the CDR3 DNA that was read is TGTGCCAGCAGCTTAGAAGGTTGGGAGACC.

This clone was detected only a few times. Read sequence stops 3 residues before the CDR3 end, and the germline J gene provides the missing end. The J gene is TRBJ1-1, the V gene TRBV7-2; 9 positions agree with TRBD1. Germline V lookup: CDR1 SGHTA, CDR2 FQGNSA. The CDR3 consists of 15 residues. Losses at the gene ends were 3 bases for V and 7 bases for J; bases not matched to a gene: 9. The CDR3 DNA, read in part, is TGTGCCAGCAGCTTCGATGACAGGGGGGAGGTTGAA. Its translation: CASSFDDRGEVE. The whole CDR3 is CASSFDDRGEVEAFF. Full variable domain (missing parts from reference TRBV7-2 and TRBJ1-1): GAGVSQSPSNKVTEKGKDVELRCDPISGHTALYWYRQSLGQGLEFLIYFQGNSAPDKSGLPSDRFSAERTGGSVSTLTIQRTQQEDSAVYLCASSFDDRGEVEAFFGQGTRLTVV.

This clone was found many times. The CDR3 end is not reached by the read, which stops 3 residues before it; the germline J gene fills it in. The chain uses TRBV7-6 and TRBJ1-1, with TRBD1 matching 8 bases. The CDR3 has 15 residues. CDR1 is SGHVS and CDR2 is FNYEAQ in the germline V gene. Trimming took 1 base from V and 4 from J; bases not matched to a gene: 5. The CDR3 DNA, read in part, is TGTGCCAGCAGCTTAGGGCAGGGGGCAGGCACTGAA. It yields the protein CASSLGQGAGTE. The entire CDR3 protein reads CASSLGQGAGTEAFF.

Regarding this clone: The sequenced fragment ends 3 residues before the CDR3 boundary, so the rest is inferred from the germline J gene. The chain combines TRBV18 with TRBJ2-3; 7 positions agree with TRBD1. Germline V CDR1 and CDR2: KGHSH, LQKENI. This CDR3 has 14 residues. The V and J ends lost 4 bases and 5 bases, in that order; junction bases with no gene match: 6. The sequenced CDR3 bases are TGTGCCAGCTCACGGACAGGTTGGGAAGATACG. Translating it yields CASSRTGWEDT. The CDR3 reads in full as CASSRTGWEDTQYF. Complete variable domain (other parts from reference TRBV18 and TRBJ2-3): NAGVMQNPRHLVRRRGQEARLRCSPMKGHSHVYWYRQLPEEGLKFMVYLQKENIIDESGMPKERFSAEFPKEGPSILRIQQVVRGDSAAYFCASSRTGWEDTQYFGPGTRLTVL.

This clone was seen more than once but under ten times. With the read ending 3 residues before the CDR3 end, the germline J gene is used to fill in that end. The chain has TRBV7-3 and TRBJ2-3; D might be TRBD2 (5 bases). The CDR3 totals 15 residues. Germline loops: CDR1 SGHTA, CDR2 FQGTGA. V lost 4 bases and J lost 4, with 15 bases in between. Partial CDR3 DNA: TGTGCCAGCAGCTCATCGCCCCTGAGGGCAGATACG. Its protein is CASSSSPLRADT. Given in full, the CDR3 is CASSSSPLRADTQYF.

Regarding this clone: Coverage ceases 3 residues before the CDR3 finishes, and the germline J gene fills in the end. The chain joins TRBV7-2 to TRBJ2-1; D is unclear. The CDR3 is 13 residues long. Germline V lookup: CDR1 SGHTA, CDR2 FQGNSA. V lost 1 base and J 4 bases, leaving 5 bases between the germline ends. The CDR3: CASSLEQYNEQFF. The sequenced CDR3 bases are TGTGCCAGCAGCTTAGAACAGTACAATGAG.

In its sample, this clone was seen many times. The CDR3 extends 3 residues past the end of the read, so its final part is completed from the germline J gene. The J gene is TRBJ1-6, the V gene TRBV6-4, with 8 bases identical to TRBD1. V was clipped by 5 bases and J by 7 bases; unmatched bases: 4. The CDR3 is made up of 14 amino acids. Germline V gives CDR1 MRHNA, CDR2 SNTAGT. The part of the CDR3 DNA that was read is TGTGCCAGCAGTTCGACAGGGGAGAATTCACCC. It codes for CASSSTGENSP. The full CDR3 sequence reads CASSSTGENSPLHF.

This clone turned up a few times. The sequence runs out 3 residues before the end of the CDR3; the remainder is reconstructed from the germline J gene. The rearrangement links TRBV18 to TRBJ2-3, with D maybe TRBD1 (5 bases). The V end was cut by 5 bases, the J end by 4 bases, with 13 bases between. CDR3 length: 14 residues. CDR1 is KGHSH, CDR2 LQKENI, per germline. CDR3 region: CASSSAGWADTQYF. Partial CDR3 DNA: TGTGCCAGCTCATCGGCAGGGTGGGCAGATACG.

This clone was counted a few times. The DNA ends 3 residues before the CDR3 does, and the rest of the CDR3 is filled in from the germline J gene. The rearrangement links TRBV7-2 to TRBJ2-7, with a tentative D call TRBD2 (7 bases). Trimming left V 3 bases short and J 4 bases short, with 16 bases between. Germline CDR1 and CDR2: SGHTA and FQGNSA. This CDR3 contains 15 residues. The CDR3 DNA, read in part, is TGTGCCAGCAGCTTCGGGGGGAGGGGGACATACGAG. This codes for CASSFGGRGTYE. The entire CDR3 reads CASSFGGRGTYEQYF.

Notes on this clone: The sequence runs out 3 residues before the end of the CDR3; the remainder is reconstructed from the germline J gene. The same CDR3 is also encoded by other DNA sequences in this sample. This chain uses TRBV19 with TRBJ1-1; 7 bases are a match to TRBD1. From germline, CDR1 is LNHDA and CDR2 SQIVND (reference sequence). Losses at the gene ends were 4 bases for V and 0 bases for J; bases not matched to a gene: 2. CDR3 length: 14 amino acids. The CDR3 protein is CASSTGGMNTEAFF. CDR3 DNA (partial): TGTGCCAGTAGTACAGGGGGTATGAACACTGAA.

Worth noting for this clone: With the read ending 3 residues before the CDR3 end, the germline J gene is used to fill in that end. This rearrangement joins TRBV6-2 or TRBV6-3 to TRBJ1-5; tentatively, D is TRBD1 (5 bases). The CDR3 runs 15 residues. Germline lookup yields CDR1 MNHEY and CDR2 SVGEGT. V lost 6 bases and J 0 bases, leaving 12 bases between the germline ends. The CDR3 loop reads CASSPTVYSNQPQHF. The sequenced CDR3 bases are TGTGCCAGCAGCCCGACAGTATATAGCAATCAGCCC.

About this clone: A much bigger clone sits one base away, suggesting this may be a read error. The CDR3 goes on 3 residues after the read ends, and that part is filled in from the germline J gene. The rearrangement links TRBV5-5 to TRBJ2-7; D gene unclear. The CDR3 runs to 13 residues. The V end was cut by 0 bases, the J end by 3 bases, with 7 bases between. The germline V gene encodes CDR1 SGHKS and CDR2 YYEKEE (reference sequence). The part of the CDR3 DNA that was read is TGTGCCAGCAGCTTGGAAGCGAGCTACGAG. Translating it yields CASSLEASYE. Given in full, the CDR3 is CASSLEASYEQYF.

The sample holds a few counts of this clone. The sequence runs out 3 residues before the end of the CDR3; the remainder is reconstructed from the germline J gene. The chain couples TRBV7-3 to TRBJ1-6; TRBD1 matches at 8 bases. Trimming removed 4 bases from V and 9 bases from J; junction bases left unmatched: 5. The CDR3 is 14 amino acids. Germline CDR1 and CDR2: SGHTA and FQGTGA. The sequenced CDR3 bases are TGTGCCAGCAGCTCCCAGGGGGCAGGTTCACCC. Its protein is CASSSQGAGSP. The CDR3 in its entirety is CASSSQGAGSPLHF.

Ten or more counts support this clone. The read terminates 3 residues before the CDR3 end, so the remaining end is supplied by the germline J gene. V gene TRBV5-6 combines with J gene TRBJ2-2; a possible D gene is TRBD2 (5 bases). Germline V gene lookup returns CDR1 SGHDT and CDR2 YYEEEE. The length of the CDR3 is 14 residues. Trimming left V 4 bases short and J 6 bases short, with 13 bases between. The part of the CDR3 DNA that was read is TGTGCCAGCAGCAGAAGGCGGGTGGCCGGGGAG. Translating gives CASSRRRVAGE. The whole CDR3 sequence reads CASSRRRVAGELFF.

The DNA read from the CDR3 is TGTGCCAGCAGCTGGGGGACTGGCTCCTACGAG. Translated: CASSWGTGSYE. The whole CDR3 region reads CASSWGTGSYEQYF. The chain combines TRBV7-9 with TRBJ2-7, with D possibly matching TRBD2 (6 bases). The read ends 3 residues before the CDR3 terminus; that terminus is restored from the germline J gene. Trimming pared 4 bases from V and 0 bases from J, leaving 10 bases between. The germline gives CDR1 SEHNR, CDR2 FQNEAQ (reference sequence). This CDR3 region has 14 residues.

With respect to this clone: The read is 3 residues too short to cover the CDR3 end, so that end is filled in from the germline J gene. This chain connects TRBV19 to TRBJ2-5, with D possibly being TRBD1 (6 bases). V was shortened by 5 bases and J by 5 bases, with 15 bases between the two germline ends. Germline CDR1 is LNHDA and CDR2 is SQIVND (reference sequence). The CDR3 is 14 amino acids. The sequenced part of the CDR3 DNA is TGTGCCAGTAGTCAGACAGGTTTGGTGGAGACC. The encoded protein is CASSQTGLVET. Given in full, the CDR3 is CASSQTGLVETQYF.

In this sample, this clone turned up a few times. The CDR3 DNA, read in part, is TGCAGTGCTAGAGAAGAGGGTTACGAG. Its protein is CSAREEGYE. In full, the CDR3 reads CSAREEGYEQYF. The V call is TRBV20-1, the J call TRBJ2-7, with TRBD2 as a possible D gene (5 bases). Read data end 3 residues before the CDR3 end; the end is taken from the germline J gene. CDR3 size: 12 residues. V was cut by 0 bases and J by 4 bases, with 7 bases left in between. Germline V gene data show CDR1 as DFQATT and CDR2 as SNEGSKA (reference sequence).

On this clone itself: The CDR3 goes on 3 residues after the read ends, and that part is filled in from the germline J gene. The chain has TRBV5-1 and TRBJ2-5; TRBD1 agrees at 7 bases. The ends lost 4 bases at V and 0 bases at J; junction bases unmatched: 3. CDR1 and CDR2 (germline): SGHRS, YFSETQ. The CDR3 has 14 residues. CDR3 bases read: TGCGCCAGCAGCCTACAGGGGAACCAAGAGACC. Translating it yields CASSLQGNQET. The full-length CDR3 reads as CASSLQGNQETQYF.

About this clone: The read comes to an end 3 residues before the CDR3 does, leaving the germline J gene to fill in the end. The V call is TRBV7-3, the J call TRBJ2-7, with 8 bases identical to TRBD1. Looked up from germline, CDR1 is SGHTA and CDR2 is FQGTGA. There are 16 residues in the CDR3. The V gene end was trimmed by 5 bases and the J gene end by 4 bases; junction bases not matched to a gene: 13. The sequenced CDR3 bases are TGTGCCAGCAGCCCCCTTAGGACAGGGTCCCTTTACGAG. Translation gives CASSPLRTGSLYE. The complete CDR3 sequence is CASSPLRTGSLYEQYF.

Turning to this clone: Coverage ceases 3 residues before the CDR3 finishes, and the germline J gene fills in the end. V is TRBV19 and J is TRBJ2-2; D perhaps matches TRBD2 (6 bases). V lost 5 bases and J 5 bases, leaving 18 bases between the germline ends. The CDR3 runs to 16 residues. Germline values: CDR1 LNHDA, CDR2 SQIVND (reference sequence). CDR3 protein: CASSVRDSRTTGELFF. The covered CDR3 bases are TGTGCCAGTAGTGTAAGGGACTCCCGAACGACCGGGGAG.

For this clone: The read finishes 3 residues shy of the CDR3 end, and the germline J gene is used to complete it. The chain couples TRBV19 to TRBJ2-2, with 8 bases identical to TRBD1. Germline lookup yields CDR1 LNHDA and CDR2 SQIVND (reference sequence). Trimming cost V 3 bases and J 6 bases; bases outside gene matches: 9. The CDR3 has 16 residues. CDR3 DNA, as far as it was read: TGTGCCAGTAGTATGGGTCAGGGGGCGAGCGCCGGGGAG. Protein: CASSMGQGASAGE. The full CDR3 protein is CASSMGQGASAGELFF.